Presented here are 23 T cell receptor beta chains from one specimen sequenced in a study of T-cell memory formation after mild COVID-19. TCRdb fed the 5' RACE reads into MiXCR, producing one record per CDR3 protein. The sample includes about 340,000 distinct CDR3 sequences, over 10% of them seen just once. Specimen: PBMCs or a T cell subset sorted from them (not recorded which). The origin of the receptors is a man between 18 and 35 years old who had mild COVID-19 (a few samples of this study predate the infection). Cell type and time point are not known.

This clonotype was seen at least ten times. The chain joins TRBV29-1 to TRBJ1-1; no clear D. Trimming removed 4 bases from V and 3 bases from J, with 6 bases in between. Germline lookup yields CDR1 SQVTM and CDR2 ANQGSEA. CDR3 length: 11 amino acids. The CDR3 DNA reads as TGCAGCGTTGTAAGTTACACTGAAGCTTTCTTT. The encoded protein is CSVVSYTEAFF. The full variable domain, completed using reference TRBV29-1 and TRBJ1-1, is SAVISQKPSRDICQRGTSLTIQCQVDSQVTMMFWYRQQPGQSLTLIATANQGSEATYESGFVIDKFPISRPNLTFSTLTVSNMSPEDSSIYLCSVVSYTEAFFGQGTRLTVV.

This clonotype was seen only a few times. The chain uses TRBV7-2 and TRBJ1-2; TRBD1 aligns across 7 bases. Germline CDR1 and CDR2: SGHTA and FQGNSA. Trimming cost V 5 bases and J 7 bases; bases outside gene matches: 7. CDR3 length equals 13 residues. CDR3 region: CASSDAGGRGYTF. In nucleotides, the CDR3 is TGTGCCAGCAGCGACGCAGGGGGTCGTGGCTACACCTTC. Variable domain in full (rest from reference TRBV7-2 and TRBJ1-2): GAGVSQSPSNKVTEKGKDVELRCDPISGHTALYWYRQSLGQGLEFLIYFQGNSAPDKSGLPSDRFSAERTGGSVSTLTIQRTQQEDSAVYLCASSDAGGRGYTFGSGTRLTVV.

This clonotype was detected a few times. This rearrangement joins TRBV5-1 to TRBJ2-2; TRBD1 or TRBD2 may be the D gene (6 bases each). Trimming took off 0 bases at V and 4 bases at J, with 10 bases between the two ends. This CDR3 contains 15 residues. CDR1 is SGHRS, CDR2 YFSETQ, per germline. CDR3 coding DNA: TGCGCCAGCAGCTTGGGACAGGAGGGCACCGGGGAGCTGTTTTTT. As protein: CASSLGQEGTGELFF.

This clonotype was detected ten times or more. This chain's CDR3 is CASSPERGGLRGTDTQYF. The CDR3 DNA is TGCGCCAGCAGCCCAGAGCGGGGGGGCTTGAGAGGCACAGATACGCAGTATTTT. This chain connects TRBV5-1 to TRBJ2-3; TRBD2 aligns across 10 bases. J was trimmed by 1 base and V by 4 bases; bases with no gene match: 12. The CDR3 spans 18 residues. Per the germline V gene, CDR1 is SGHRS and CDR2 is YFSETQ.

This clonotype has more than one count but fewer than ten. This chain joins TRBV6-5 and TRBJ2-3; 11 bases map to TRBD2. Germline V gives CDR1 MNHEY, CDR2 SVGAGI. J lost 6 bases, V lost 5 bases, and 10 bases had no gene match. The CDR3 is made up of 16 amino acids. CDR3 loop: CASSEPLAGGRDTQYF. In nucleotides, the CDR3 is TGTGCCAGCAGTGAGCCTTTAGCGGGGGGGCGGGATACGCAGTATTTT.

The CDR3 sequence: CASSVAGSPIYGYTF. The CDR3 nucleotides are TGTGCCAGCAGTGTGGCGGGCAGTCCCATCTATGGCTACACCTTC. This chain joins TRBV2 and TRBJ1-2; D not certain. Germline CDR1 and CDR2: SNHLY and FYNNEI. This CDR3 comprises 15 residues. The V end lost 4 bases, the J end lost 4 bases, and 16 bases lay between the germline ends.

The table lists this clonotype with a few counts. The chain uses TRBV3-1 and TRBJ2-5; D possibly corresponds to TRBD2 (5 bases). Germline V CDR1 and CDR2: LGHDT, YNNKEL (reference sequence). Trimming left V 3 bases short and J 5 bases short, with 16 bases between. The CDR3 has 15 amino acids. DNA of the CDR3: TGTGCCAGCAGCCACAATATGGGGTTAGCGGAGACCCAGTACTTC. This translates into CASSHNMGLAETQYF.

This clonotype has a handful of counts. V and J are TRBV5-4 and TRBJ2-1; TRBD2 matches at 12 bases. The V and J ends lost 3 bases and 5 bases, in that order; junction bases with no gene match: 6. In germline, CDR1 is SGHNT, CDR2 YYREEE (reference sequence). The CDR3 runs to 16 residues. Written as DNA, the CDR3 is TGTGCCAGCAGCTCACCTAGCGGGGGGGCCGACAATGAGCAGTTCTTC. This sequence encodes CASSSPSGGADNEQFF.

CDR3 in DNA: TGTGCCAGCAGGACCCTAATTGAAGCGGGCGCTCCCGATGAGCAGTTCTTC. This codes for CASRTLIEAGAPDEQFF. The V gene is TRBV7-6, the J gene TRBJ2-1; weak D call: TRBD2 (6 bases). Germline lookup yields CDR1 SGHVS and CDR2 FNYEAQ. V dropped 6 bases and J dropped 8 bases, with 26 bases sitting between them. The CDR3 runs 17 residues.

This clonotype was counted ten times or more. The chain couples TRBV6-4 to TRBJ2-2; D not certain. The CDR3 is 14 amino acids. From germline, CDR1 is MRHNA and CDR2 SNTAGT. The ends were cut back, 0 bases at V and 6 bases at J, with 8 bases in the middle. This CDR3 is CASSDSRMSGELFF. In DNA form, the CDR3 reads TGTGCCAGCAGTGACTCGAGAATGTCCGGGGAGCTGTTTTTT.

This chain uses TRBV7-6 with TRBJ2-5, with D unresolved. This CDR3 contains 13 residues. Germline CDR1 is SGHVS and CDR2 is FNYEAQ. Trimming stripped 3 bases from V and 5 bases from J, with 10 bases between. The CDR3 is CASSFVGVETQYF. CDR3 nucleotide sequence: TGTGCCAGCAGCTTCGTCGGAGTTGAGACCCAGTACTTC.

The chain employs TRBV7-2 and TRBJ2-5; TRBD2 aligns across 10 bases. Unmatched junction bases numbered 6, after V lost 2 bases and J lost 6 bases. The CDR3 covers 15 residues. Per the germline V gene, CDR1 is SGHTA and CDR2 is FQGNSA. The CDR3 DNA follows: TGTGCCAGCAGCTTACCCAGCGGGGGGGCCAAGACCCAGTACTTC. Protein: CASSLPSGGAKTQYF.

V usage is TRBV11-2 and J usage is TRBJ1-6; D uncertain. This CDR3 spans 15 amino acids. Germline loops: CDR1 SGHAT, CDR2 FQNNGV. V shed 5 bases and J shed 3 bases, with 11 bases lying between them. The CDR3 bases are TGTGCCAGCAGCACCGATCCTCTCTATAATTCACCCCTCCACTTT. Residues: CASSTDPLYNSPLHF.

The chain uses TRBV4-2 and TRBJ2-2; TRBD1 aligns across 9 bases. The CDR3 totals 17 residues. V lost 3 bases, J lost 5 bases, and 10 bases stayed unmatched. Germline-derived CDR1 and CDR2 are LGHNA and YNFKEQ. The CDR3 coding sequence is TGTGCCAGCAGCCATCGCGGGACAGGGACGCATACCGGGGAGCTGTTTTTT. This sequence encodes CASSHRGTGTHTGELFF.

This clonotype was found a few times. The chain has TRBV29-1 and TRBJ2-7; tentative D call: TRBD1 (5 bases). The germline V gene has CDR1 SQVTM and CDR2 ANQGSEA. The CDR3 has 12 amino acids. V lost 1 base and J lost 4, with 8 bases in between. CDR3 sequence: CSVEGRAYEQYF. CDR3 nucleotides: TGCAGCGTTGAAGGCAGGGCTTACGAGCAGTACTTC.

This clonotype was observed a few times. The chain links TRBV7-2 to TRBJ2-6; 7 positions agree with TRBD1. V shed 7 bases and J 0 bases; nucleotides not matched to a gene: 9. Germline V gene data show CDR1 as SGHTA and CDR2 as FQGNSA. CDR3 length equals 17 residues. CDR3 sequence (DNA): TGTGCCAGCATCCCGACAGGGTTCCCCTCTGGGGCCAACGTCCTGACTTTC. Residues: CASIPTGFPSGANVLTF.

This clonotype was detected many times. This chain links TRBV7-9 with TRBJ2-7; 8 bases map to TRBD1. There are 16 residues in the CDR3. V trimming: 5 bases; J trimming: 0 bases; junction bases outside the gene matches: 9. Per the germline V gene, CDR1 is SEHNR and CDR2 is FQNEAQ (reference sequence). DNA of the CDR3: TGTGCCAGCAGCCCCGAAGGGGGACAGGCCTCCTACGAGCAGTACGTC. It specifies CASSPEGGQASYEQYV.

This clonotype was counted only a few times. The rearrangement joins TRBV30 to TRBJ2-1; the match to TRBD2 covers 7 bases. The CDR3 covers 12 residues. The J segment lost 16 bases and the V segment lost 5 bases, leaving 14 bases of the junction unmatched. CDR1 is GTSNPN and CDR2 is SVGIG in the germline V gene (reference sequence). CDR3 sequence reads: CAWLPGGGRFFF. The CDR3, as DNA: TGTGCCTGGCTCCCTGGGGGGGGAAGGTTTTTCTTC. The variable domain in full, completed from reference TRBV30 and TRBJ2-1, reads SQTIHQWPATLVQPVGSPLSLECTVEGTSNPNLYWYRQAAGRGLQLLFYSVGIGQISSEVPQNLSASRPQDRQFILSSKKLLLSDSGFYLCAWLPGGGRFFFGPGTRLTVL.

This clonotype was observed at least ten times. The chain has TRBV9 and TRBJ2-7, with D perhaps matching TRBD2 (5 bases). This CDR3 comprises 14 residues. Trimming pared 0 bases from V and 5 bases from J, leaving 12 bases between. Per the germline V gene, CDR1 is SGDLS and CDR2 is YYNGEE. The CDR3 is CASSVVGLGDEQYF. CDR3 bases: TGTGCCAGCAGCGTAGTCGGGCTCGGGGACGAGCAGTACTTC.

This clonotype occurred a few times. The V call is TRBV12-3 or TRBV12-4, the J call TRBJ2-7, with D unclear. The germline V and J ends were trimmed by 5 bases and 3 bases, with 11 bases remaining between them. CDR3 length equals 13 residues. The CDR3 DNA reads as TGTGCCAGCAGTCGCTTACCACTCTACGAGCAGTACTTC. This translates into CASSRLPLYEQYF.

This clonotype occurred many times. The chain links TRBV5-1 to TRBJ1-1; D is possibly TRBD1 (6 bases). The CDR3 sequence is 15 residues long. CDR1 and CDR2 from the germline V gene are SGHRS and YFSETQ. Between the trimmed V and J ends, which lost 0 bases and 0 bases, there was a span of 9 bases. The CDR3 reads CASSLEGGLNTEAFF. The DNA for the CDR3 is TGCGCCAGCAGCTTGGAAGGGGGGTTGAACACTGAAGCTTTCTTT.

This clonotype was detected ten times or more. V and J are TRBV6-6 and TRBJ2-4; D gene ambiguous. CDR3 length equals 11 residues. Germline loops: CDR1 MNHNY, CDR2 SVGAGI (reference sequence). Trimming cost V 3 bases and J 8 bases, with 5 bases left between them. CDR3 amino acids: CASSYRDIQYF. The CDR3 DNA reads as TGTGCCAGCAGTTATCGGGACATTCAGTACTTC.

This clonotype has at least ten counts. V usage is TRBV5-6 and J usage is TRBJ1-6; no definite D call. Germline CDR1 is SGHDT and CDR2 is YYEEEE. Trimming shortened V by 3 bases and J by 6 bases, and 4 bases separated the two germline ends. The length of the CDR3 is 12 residues. The chain's CDR3 is CASSWSNSPLHF. Written as DNA, the CDR3 is TGTGCCAGCAGCTGGAGTAATTCACCCCTCCACTTT.